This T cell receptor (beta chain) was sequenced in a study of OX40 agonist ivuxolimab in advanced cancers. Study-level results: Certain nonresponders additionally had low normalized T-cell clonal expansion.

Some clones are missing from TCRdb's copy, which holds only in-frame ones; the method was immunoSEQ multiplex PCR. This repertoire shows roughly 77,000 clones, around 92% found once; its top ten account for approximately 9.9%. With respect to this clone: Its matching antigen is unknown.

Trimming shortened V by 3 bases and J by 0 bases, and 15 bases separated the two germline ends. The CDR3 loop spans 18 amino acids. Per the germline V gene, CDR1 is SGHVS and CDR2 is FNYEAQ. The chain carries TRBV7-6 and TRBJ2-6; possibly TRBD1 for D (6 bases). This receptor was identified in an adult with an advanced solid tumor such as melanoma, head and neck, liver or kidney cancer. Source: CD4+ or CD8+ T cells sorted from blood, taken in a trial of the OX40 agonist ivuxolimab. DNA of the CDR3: TGTGCCAGCAGCTTTAGTCCGGGGACAAGCTCTGGGGCCAACGTCCTGACTTTC. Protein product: CASSFSPGTSSGANVLTF.